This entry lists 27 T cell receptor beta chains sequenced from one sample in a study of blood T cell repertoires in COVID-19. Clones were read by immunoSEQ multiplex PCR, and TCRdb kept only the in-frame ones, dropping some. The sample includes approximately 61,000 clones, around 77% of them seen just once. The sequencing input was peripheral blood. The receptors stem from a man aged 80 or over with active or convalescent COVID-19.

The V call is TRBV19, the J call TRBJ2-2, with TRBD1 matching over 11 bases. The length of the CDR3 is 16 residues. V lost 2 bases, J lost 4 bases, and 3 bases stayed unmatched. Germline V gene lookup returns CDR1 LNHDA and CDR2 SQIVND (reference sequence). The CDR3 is CASSILGQGVTGELFF. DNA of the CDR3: TGTGCCAGTAGTATACTGGGACAGGGGGTCACCGGGGAGCTGTTTTTT.

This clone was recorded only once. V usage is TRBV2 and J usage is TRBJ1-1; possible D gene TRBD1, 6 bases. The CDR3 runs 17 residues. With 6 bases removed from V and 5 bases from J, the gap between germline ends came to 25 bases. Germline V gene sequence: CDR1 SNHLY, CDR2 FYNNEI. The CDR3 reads CASRESISPGQTTEAFF. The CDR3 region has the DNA TGTGCCAGCAGGGAATCAATTTCACCGGGACAAACAACTGAAGCTTTCTTT.

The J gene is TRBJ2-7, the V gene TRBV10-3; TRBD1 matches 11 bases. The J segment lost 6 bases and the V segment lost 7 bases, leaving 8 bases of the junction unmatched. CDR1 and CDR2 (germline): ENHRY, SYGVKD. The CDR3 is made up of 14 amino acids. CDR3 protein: CAINRGTGGFEQYF. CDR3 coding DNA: TGTGCCATCAATAGAGGGACAGGGGGTTTCGAGCAGTACTTC.

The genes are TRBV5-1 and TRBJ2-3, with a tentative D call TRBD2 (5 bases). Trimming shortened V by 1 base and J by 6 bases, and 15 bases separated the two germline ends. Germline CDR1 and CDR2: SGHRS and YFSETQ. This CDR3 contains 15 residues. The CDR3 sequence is CASSLNSFRGDTQYF. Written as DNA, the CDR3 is TGCGCCAGCAGCTTGAATAGCTTTAGAGGGGATACGCAGTATTTT.

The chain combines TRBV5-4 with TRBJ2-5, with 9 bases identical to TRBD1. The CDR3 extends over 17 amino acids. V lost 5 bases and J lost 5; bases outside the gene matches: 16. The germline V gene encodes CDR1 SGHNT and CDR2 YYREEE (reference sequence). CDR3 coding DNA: TGTGCCAGCAGACCCGCCCCCTTAACAGGGGGCTCGGAGACCCAGTACTTC. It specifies CASRPAPLTGGSETQYF.

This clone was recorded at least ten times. The CDR3 sequence: CASRLAGGRGPGQVIFSYEQYF. In DNA, the CDR3 is TGTGCAAGTCGCTTAGCGGGCGGCAGGGGCCCGGGGCAAGTAATCTTCTCCTACGAGCAGTACTTC. The V and J genes are TRBV12-2 and TRBJ2-7; no DNA check was done on the table's D call, TRBD1. TRBV12-2 is a pseudogene segment. This CDR3 is built from 22 residues.

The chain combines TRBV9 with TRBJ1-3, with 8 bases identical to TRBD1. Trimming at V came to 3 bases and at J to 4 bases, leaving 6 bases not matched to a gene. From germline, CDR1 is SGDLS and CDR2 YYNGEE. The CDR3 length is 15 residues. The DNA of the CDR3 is TGTGCCAGCAGCGCATTAACAGGGGGAGGAAACACCATATATTTT. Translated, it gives CASSALTGGGNTIYF.

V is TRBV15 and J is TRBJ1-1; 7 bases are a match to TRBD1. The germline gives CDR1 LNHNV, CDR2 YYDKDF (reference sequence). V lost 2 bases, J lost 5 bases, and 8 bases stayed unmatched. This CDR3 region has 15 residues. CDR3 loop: CATSRQGGEHTEAFF. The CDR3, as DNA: TGTGCCACCAGCAGACAGGGGGGCGAGCATACTGAAGCTTTCTTT.

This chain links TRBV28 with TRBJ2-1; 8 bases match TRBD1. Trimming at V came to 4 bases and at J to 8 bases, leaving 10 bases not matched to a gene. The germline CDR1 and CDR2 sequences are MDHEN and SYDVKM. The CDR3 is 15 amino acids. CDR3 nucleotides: TGTGCCAGCAGTTCCCCGACAGGGGCGGGCGATGAGCAGTTCTTC. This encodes CASSSPTGAGDEQFF. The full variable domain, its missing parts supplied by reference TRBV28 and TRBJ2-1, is DVKVTQSSRYLVKRTGEKVFLECVQDMDHENMFWYRQDPGLGLRLIYFSYDVKMKEKGDIPEGYSVSREKKERFSLILESASTNQTSMYLCASSSPTGAGDEQFFGPGTRLTVL.

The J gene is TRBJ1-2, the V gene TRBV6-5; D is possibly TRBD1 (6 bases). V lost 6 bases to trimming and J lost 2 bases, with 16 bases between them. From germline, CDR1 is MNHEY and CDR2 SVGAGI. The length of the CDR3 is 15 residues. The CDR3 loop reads CASRQVPTGNYGYTF. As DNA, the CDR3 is TGTGCCAGCAGGCAGGTCCCTACAGGGAACTATGGCTACACCTTC.

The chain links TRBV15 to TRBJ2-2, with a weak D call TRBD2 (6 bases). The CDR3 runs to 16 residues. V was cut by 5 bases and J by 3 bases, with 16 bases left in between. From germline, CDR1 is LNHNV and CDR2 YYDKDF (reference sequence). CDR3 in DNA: TGTGCCACCAGCCCCCGGCCGGGACTTCACACCGGGGAGCTGTTTTTT. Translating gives CATSPRPGLHTGELFF.

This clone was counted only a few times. The CDR3 coding sequence is TGCAGTGCTAGTCCAGGGCACTATGGCTACACCTTC. Encoded protein: CSASPGHYGYTF. The rearrangement links TRBV20-1 to TRBJ1-2, with a possible D match to TRBD1 (5 bases). The germline V gene encodes CDR1 DFQATT and CDR2 SNEGSKA (reference sequence). The CDR3 length is 12 residues. V lost 3 bases, J lost 3 bases, and 8 bases lay in between.

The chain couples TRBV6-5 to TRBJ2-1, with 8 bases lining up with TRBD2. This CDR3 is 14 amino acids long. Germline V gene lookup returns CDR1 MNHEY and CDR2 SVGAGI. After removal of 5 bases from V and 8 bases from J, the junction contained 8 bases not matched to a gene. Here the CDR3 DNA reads TGTGCCAGCAGTATCGGGAGGGCATGGGATGAGCAGTTCTTC. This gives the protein CASSIGRAWDEQFF.

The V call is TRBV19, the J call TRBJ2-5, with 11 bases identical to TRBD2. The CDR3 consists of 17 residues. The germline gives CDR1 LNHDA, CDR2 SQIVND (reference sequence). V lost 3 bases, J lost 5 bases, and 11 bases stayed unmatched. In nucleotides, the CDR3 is TGTGCCAGTAGTATCGGGGCTAGCGGGGGGCCAGGGGAGACCCAGTACTTC. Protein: CASSIGASGGPGETQYF.

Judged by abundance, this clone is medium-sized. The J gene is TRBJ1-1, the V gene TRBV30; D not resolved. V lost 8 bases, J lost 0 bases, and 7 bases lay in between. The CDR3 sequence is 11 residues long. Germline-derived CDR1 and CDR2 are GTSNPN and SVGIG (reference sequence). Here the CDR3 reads CARRMNTEAFF. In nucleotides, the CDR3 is TGTGCCAGGCGGATGAACACTGAAGCTTTCTTT.

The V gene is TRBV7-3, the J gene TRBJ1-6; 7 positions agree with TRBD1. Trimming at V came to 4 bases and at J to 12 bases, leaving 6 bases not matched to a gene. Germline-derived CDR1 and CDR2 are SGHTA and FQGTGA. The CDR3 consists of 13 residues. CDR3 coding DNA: TGTGCCAGCAGCTCCCAGACAGGGAGACCCCTCCACTTT. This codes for CASSSQTGRPLHF.

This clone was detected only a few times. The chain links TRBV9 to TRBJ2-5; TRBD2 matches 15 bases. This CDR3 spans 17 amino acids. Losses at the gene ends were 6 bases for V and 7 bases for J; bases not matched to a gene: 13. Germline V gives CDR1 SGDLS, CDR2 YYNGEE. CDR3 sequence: CASTPGLAGGPYATQYF. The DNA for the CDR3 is TGTGCCAGCACCCCGGGACTAGCGGGGGGCCCCTATGCGACCCAGTACTTC.

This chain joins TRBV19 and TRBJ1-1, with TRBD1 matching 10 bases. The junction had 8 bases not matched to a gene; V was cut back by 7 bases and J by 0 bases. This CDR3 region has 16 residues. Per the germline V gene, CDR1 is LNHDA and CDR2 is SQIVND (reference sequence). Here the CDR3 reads CASKWGTGALNTEAFF. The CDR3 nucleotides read TGTGCCAGTAAGTGGGGGACAGGGGCCTTGAACACTGAAGCTTTCTTT.

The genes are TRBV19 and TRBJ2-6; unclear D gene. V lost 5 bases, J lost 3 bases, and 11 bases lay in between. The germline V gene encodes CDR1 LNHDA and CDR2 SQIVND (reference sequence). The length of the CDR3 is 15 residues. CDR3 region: CASSSQFGGANVLTF. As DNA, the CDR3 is TGTGCCAGTAGTTCACAGTTCGGTGGGGCCAACGTCCTGACTTTC.

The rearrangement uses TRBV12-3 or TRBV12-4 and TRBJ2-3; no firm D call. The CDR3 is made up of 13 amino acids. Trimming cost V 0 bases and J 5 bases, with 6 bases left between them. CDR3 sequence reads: CASSLAYRDTQYF. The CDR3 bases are TGTGCCAGCAGTTTAGCGTATAGAGATACGCAGTATTTT.

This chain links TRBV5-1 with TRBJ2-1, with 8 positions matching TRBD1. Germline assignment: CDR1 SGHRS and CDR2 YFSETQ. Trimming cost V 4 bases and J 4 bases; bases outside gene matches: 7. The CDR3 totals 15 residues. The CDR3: CASSPQGQGYNEQFF. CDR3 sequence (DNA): TGCGCCAGCAGCCCCCAAGGACAGGGATACAATGAGCAGTTCTTC.

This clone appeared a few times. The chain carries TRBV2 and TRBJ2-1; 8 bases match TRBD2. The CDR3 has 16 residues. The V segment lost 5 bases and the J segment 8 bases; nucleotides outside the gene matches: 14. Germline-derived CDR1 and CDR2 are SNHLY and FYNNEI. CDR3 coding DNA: TGTGCCAGCAGTACCCAACCGGGACTAGGCAGTGATGAGCAGTTCTTC. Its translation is CASSTQPGLGSDEQFF.

Here the CDR3 DNA reads TGCGCCAGCAGCCCGTCGCGGGGGGACTACAATGAGCAGTTCTTC. Translated, it gives CASSPSRGDYNEQFF. The chain is built from TRBV5-1 and TRBJ2-1, with 8 bases lining up with TRBD2. The CDR3 totals 15 residues. The V and J ends lost 4 bases and 3 bases, in that order; junction bases with no gene match: 6. Germline V gives CDR1 SGHRS, CDR2 YFSETQ.

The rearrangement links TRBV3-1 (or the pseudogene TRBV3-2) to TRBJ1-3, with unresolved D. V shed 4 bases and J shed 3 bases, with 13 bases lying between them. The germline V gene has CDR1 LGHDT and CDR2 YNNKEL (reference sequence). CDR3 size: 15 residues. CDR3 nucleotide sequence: TGTGCCAGCAGCCGAGGAGGGTCGGGTGGAAACACCATATATTTT. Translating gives CASSRGGSGGNTIYF.

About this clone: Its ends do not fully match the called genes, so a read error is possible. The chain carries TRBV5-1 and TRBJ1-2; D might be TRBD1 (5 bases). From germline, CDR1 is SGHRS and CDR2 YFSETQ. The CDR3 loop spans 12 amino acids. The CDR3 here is CASSRLSGVVWF. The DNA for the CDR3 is TGCGCCAGCAGCAGACTCTCGGGGGTCGTTTGGTTC.

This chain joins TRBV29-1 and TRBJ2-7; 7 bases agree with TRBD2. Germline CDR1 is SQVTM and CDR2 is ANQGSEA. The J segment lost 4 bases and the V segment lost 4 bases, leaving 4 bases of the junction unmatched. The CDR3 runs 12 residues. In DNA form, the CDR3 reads TGCAGCGTTGGCTGGGGGGGATACGAGCAGTACTTC. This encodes CSVGWGGYEQYF.

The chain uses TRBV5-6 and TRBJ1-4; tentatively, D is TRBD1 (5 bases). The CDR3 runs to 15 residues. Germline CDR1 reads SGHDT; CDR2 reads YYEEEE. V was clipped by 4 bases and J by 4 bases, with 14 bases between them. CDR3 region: CASSSLGLGNEKLFF. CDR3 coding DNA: TGTGCCAGCAGCAGCCTGGGACTCGGTAATGAAAAACTGTTTTTT. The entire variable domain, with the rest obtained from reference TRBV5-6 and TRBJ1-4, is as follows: DAGVTQSPTHLIKTRGQQVTLRCSPKSGHDTVSWYQQALGQGPQFIFQYYEEEERQRGNFPDRFSGHQFPNYSSELNVNALLLGDSALYLCASSSLGLGNEKLFFGSGTQLSVL.